The 10 T cell receptor beta chains below were found in one sample sequenced in a study of identical twins' blood T cells. TCRdb redid the calling of the 5' RACE reads with MiXCR, one entry per CDR3 protein. The profile shows 400,000 or so distinct CDR3 sequences, about 28% of them singletons. Source material: PBMCs. These receptors all come from a woman aged 18 to 49 in good health.

To note about this clonotype: At one end, the junction sequence differs from germline, possibly due to a read error. The CDR3 sequence is CASSSMLPGQGANAEAFF. The DNA of the CDR3 is TGCGCCAGCAGCTCTATGCTACCGGGACAGGGGGCGAACGCTGAAGCTTTCTTT. The chain combines TRBV5-1 with TRBJ1-1; TRBD1 matches at 12 bases. CDR1 is SGHRS and CDR2 is YFSETQ in the germline V gene. This CDR3 is 18 amino acids long.

V gene TRBV11-2 combines with J gene TRBJ2-2; no reliable D call. Trimming left V 1 base short and J 1 base short, with 7 bases between. Germline CDR1 is SGHAT and CDR2 is FQNNGV. The CDR3 spans 15 residues. The CDR3 bases are TGTGCCAGCAGCTTAGCTAACATGAACACCGGGGAGCTGTTTTTT. Translated, it gives CASSLANMNTGELFF.

This chain links TRBV10-3 with TRBJ2-1, with no clear D. The CDR3 length is 14 residues. In germline, CDR1 is ENHRY, CDR2 SYGVKD. V was shortened by 2 bases and J by 6 bases, with 11 bases between the two germline ends. In DNA, the CDR3 is TGTGCCATCAGTGAGCTGTCCGCGGTCAATGAGCAGTTCTTC. The encoded protein is CAISELSAVNEQFF.

This clonotype was observed many times. The rearrangement uses TRBV7-6 and TRBJ1-2; 10 bases align to TRBD1. J gave up 6 bases and V 3 bases, and 16 bases lay outside the gene matches. The germline V gene has CDR1 SGHVS and CDR2 FNYEAQ. This CDR3 has 18 amino acids. The CDR3 nucleotides read TGTGCCAGCAGCTTGACGACCGGGACAGGGGCCAGCGGAGATGGCTACACCTTC. Its translation is CASSLTTGTGASGDGYTF.

This chain connects TRBV15 to TRBJ1-5, with D uncertain. V lost 0 bases to trimming and J lost 4 bases, with 10 bases between them. Germline V lookup: CDR1 LNHNV, CDR2 YYDKDF (reference sequence). There are 15 residues in the CDR3. Here the CDR3 DNA reads TGTGCCACCAGCAGAGAGAAGGCTCCTAATCAGCCCCAGCATTTT. This gives the protein CATSREKAPNQPQHF.

V and J are TRBV19 and TRBJ1-1; D gene uncertain. V gave up 3 bases and J gave up 2 bases, with 13 bases separating them. Germline CDR1 reads LNHDA; CDR2 reads SQIVND (reference sequence). The CDR3 extends over 15 amino acids. The CDR3 nucleotides are TGTGCCAGTAGTATTCGGGCGGATTCTAACACTGAAGCTTTCTTT. Translating it yields CASSIRADSNTEAFF.

The gene calls are TRBV10-3 and TRBJ1-2; no firm D call. This CDR3 is 13 amino acids long. Germline V gene data show CDR1 as ENHRY and CDR2 as SYGVKD. Trimming stripped 5 bases from V and 0 bases from J, with 7 bases between. CDR3 DNA: TGTGCCATCAGTCCGGGCCCTAACTATGGCTACACCTTC. This gives the protein CAISPGPNYGYTF.

V and J are TRBV19 and TRBJ1-1; the D is unclear. CDR1 is LNHDA and CDR2 is SQIVND in the germline V gene (reference sequence). The CDR3 spans 14 residues. V lost 5 bases and J lost 5, with 15 bases in between. In nucleotides, the CDR3 is TGTGCCAGTAGTGCAGGCGTTTCGGGGACTGAAGCTTTCTTT. Translation: CASSAGVSGTEAFF.

This clonotype was recorded once. Since no conserved phenylalanine or tryptophan closes the CDR3, a read error is the likely cause. It is unclear where the CDR3 begins or ends on the DNA, so no DNA is shown, and the CDR3 is as TCRdb lists it. CDR3: CASSKEPGFSYEQYS. J is TRBJ2-7 and V is TRBV21-1. TRBV21-1 is deemed a pseudogene. Counting both end residues, the CDR3 totals 15 amino acids.

The gene calls are TRBV18 and TRBJ1-4, with D perhaps TRBD1 (5 bases). CDR1 and CDR2 (germline): KGHSH, LQKENI. The CDR3 consists of 15 residues. V was shortened by 2 bases and J by 5 bases, with 12 bases between the two germline ends. CDR3 in amino acids: CASSPSLDTNEKLFF. CDR3 bases: TGTGCCAGCTCACCAAGTTTGGACACAAATGAAAAACTGTTTTTT. Filled out from reference TRBV18 and TRBJ1-4, the complete variable domain reads NAGVMQNPRHLVRRRGQEARLRCSPMKGHSHVYWYRQLPEEGLKFMVYLQKENIIDESGMPKERFSAEFPKEGPSILRIQQVVRGDSAAYFCASSPSLDTNEKLFFGSGTQLSVL.